These 29 T cell receptor beta chains originate from one sample sequenced in a study of T cells after yellow fever vaccination. From the 5' RACE reads, TCRdb called clonotypes with MiXCR, one entry per CDR3 protein. The sample records more than 300,000 distinct CDR3 sequences, around 6.8% being singletons. Source: PBMCs, taken roughly seven weeks after the first yellow fever vaccination. These receptors all come from a man aged 18 to 35 who received the YFV17D yellow fever vaccine.

This chain connects TRBV7-2 to TRBJ1-2; no firm D call. V shed 1 base and J shed 2 bases, with 5 bases lying between them. In germline, CDR1 is SGHTA, CDR2 FQGNSA. The CDR3 sequence is 13 residues long. CDR3: CASSLETNYGYTF. CDR3 DNA sequence: TGTGCCAGCAGCTTAGAGACAAACTATGGCTACACCTTC.

The rearrangement links TRBV5-1 to TRBJ2-5, with unresolved D. Germline values: CDR1 SGHRS, CDR2 YFSETQ. CDR3 length: 17 amino acids. The V gene lost 2 bases and the J gene lost 1 base, with 18 bases spanning the gap. The CDR3 region has the DNA TGCGCCAGCAGCTTCGGTCGGCAATCCAGGTTCCAAGAGACCCAGTACTTC. It codes for CASSFGRQSRFQETQYF.

This clonotype was detected only a few times. The chain recombines TRBV28 with TRBJ1-5; maybe TRBD1 (5 bases). Germline V gene sequence: CDR1 MDHEN, CDR2 SYDVKM. Trimming stripped 6 bases from V and 3 bases from J, with 15 bases between. This CDR3 is built from 15 residues. CDR3 coding DNA: TGTGCCAGCAGGCCCAGAAGGGGTACCAATCAGCCCCAGCATTTT. Its protein is CASRPRRGTNQPQHF.

The rearrangement joins TRBV20-1 to TRBJ2-3; no clear D gene. CDR1 DFQATT and CDR2 SNEGSKA come from the germline V gene (reference sequence). The V and J ends lost 3 bases and 12 bases respectively, with 10 bases between them. The CDR3 totals 10 residues. CDR3 sequence (DNA): TGCAGTGCTAGTTGGAGTGGTCAGTATTTT. Translating it yields CSASWSGQYF.

This clonotype was seen a handful of times. This sequence joins TRBV7-9 and TRBJ2-7; D gene unclear. CDR1 is SEHNR and CDR2 is FQNEAQ in the germline V gene (reference sequence). The CDR3 consists of 11 residues. Trimming removed 6 bases at V and 6 bases at J, with 9 bases between. As DNA, the CDR3 is TGTGCCAGCAGTCCGGTCGGCGAGCAGTACTTC. Protein sequence: CASSPVGEQYF.

There are many counts of this clonotype. The genes are TRBV6-5 and TRBJ1-1; no definite D call. Between the trimmed V and J ends, which lost 2 bases and 3 bases, there was a span of 10 bases. This CDR3 comprises 14 residues. Germline CDR1 is MNHEY and CDR2 is SVGAGI. CDR3: CASSYGDGYTEAFF. In DNA form, the CDR3 reads TGTGCCAGCAGTTACGGAGACGGATACACTGAAGCTTTCTTT.

This clonotype has a handful of counts. The chain has TRBV4-3 and TRBJ2-3; D unclear. This CDR3 comprises 17 residues. V gave up 0 bases and J gave up 6 bases, with 19 bases separating them. Germline CDR1 reads LGHNA; CDR2 reads YSLEER. Written as DNA, the CDR3 is TGCGCCAGCAGCCAAGATAACGGCGCTAGTTTAACGGATACGCAGTATTTT. Translated: CASSQDNGASLTDTQYF.

The chain carries TRBV10-3 and TRBJ2-3, with 7 bases that match TRBD1. This CDR3 region has 16 residues. V gave up 4 bases and J gave up 4 bases; unmatched junction bases: 11. Germline V gene lookup returns CDR1 ENHRY and CDR2 SYGVKD. The CDR3 loop reads CAISGPRTGGSDTQYF. The CDR3 nucleotides read TGTGCCATCAGTGGGCCGAGGACAGGAGGTTCAGATACGCAGTATTTT.

The chain is built from TRBV7-3 and TRBJ2-1, with a tentative D call TRBD1 (5 bases). The CDR3 runs 14 residues. Germline CDR1 is SGHTA and CDR2 is FQGTGA. The ends were cut back, 6 bases at V and 1 base at J, with 10 bases in the middle. The CDR3 sequence is CASSGARSYNEQFF. CDR3 bases: TGTGCCAGCAGTGGGGCAAGGTCCTACAATGAGCAGTTCTTC.

This clonotype was seen repeatedly, ten times or more. The chain couples TRBV29-1 to TRBJ1-2, with TRBD1 matching over 8 bases. This CDR3 spans 14 amino acids. Losses at the gene ends were 4 bases for V and 8 bases for J; bases not matched to a gene: 12. The germline gives CDR1 SQVTM, CDR2 ANQGSEA. The DNA for the CDR3 is TGCAGCGTTGGGGGGCTCCAGGGGGCAGAGGGCTACACCTTC. Protein product: CSVGGLQGAEGYTF. The full variable domain, completed using reference TRBV29-1 and TRBJ1-2, is SAVISQKPSRDICQRGTSLTIQCQVDSQVTMMFWYRQQPGQSLTLIATANQGSEATYESGFVIDKFPISRPNLTFSTLTVSNMSPEDSSIYLCSVGGLQGAEGYTFGSGTRLTVV.

This clonotype was found a few times. The chain carries TRBV5-1 and TRBJ2-3; TRBD2 is a possible D gene (6 bases). The CDR3 is 14 amino acids. Germline CDR1 is SGHRS and CDR2 is YFSETQ. Trimming left V 6 bases short and J 2 bases short, with 13 bases between. CDR3 sequence (DNA): TGCGCCAGCAAGAAGGGGACTGTCACAGATACGCAGTATTTT. Protein product: CASKKGTVTDTQYF.

This clonotype was recorded at least ten times. V and J are TRBV9 and TRBJ2-7, with D unresolved. CDR1 and CDR2 (germline): SGDLS, YYNGEE. V shed 2 bases and J shed 4 bases, with 10 bases lying between them. This CDR3 has 13 amino acids. The CDR3 DNA follows: TGTGCCAGCAGCGTGACCGAAGGATACGAGCAGTACTTC. Protein sequence: CASSVTEGYEQYF. Filled out from reference TRBV9 and TRBJ2-7, the complete variable domain reads DSGVTQTPKHLITATGQRVTLRCSPRSGDLSVYWYQQSLDQGLQFLIQYYNGEERAKGNILERFSAQQFPDLHSELNLSSLELGDSALYFCASSVTEGYEQYFGPGTRLTVT.

The rearrangement joins TRBV12-3 or TRBV12-4 to TRBJ2-7; no clear D. The CDR3 runs 13 residues. With 5 bases removed from V and 3 bases from J, the gap between germline ends came to 11 bases. CDR3 region: CASSRTSGYEQYF. As DNA, the CDR3 is TGTGCCAGCAGTCGCACCTCAGGCTACGAGCAGTACTTC.

The chain has TRBV7-2 and TRBJ2-3; TRBD2 might be the D (6 bases). This CDR3 is 13 amino acids long. Germline loops: CDR1 SGHTA, CDR2 FQGNSA. V was shortened by 8 bases and J by 7 bases, with 16 bases between the two germline ends. CDR3 DNA sequence: TGTGCCAGCTGGCGGGGACTTTCCTATACGCAGTATTTT. This encodes CASWRGLSYTQYF. Based on the CDR3 plus reference TRBV7-2 and TRBJ2-3, the full variable domain is GAGVSQSPSNKVTEKGKDVELRCDPISGHTALYWYRQSLGQGLEFLIYFQGNSAPDKSGLPSDRFSAERTGGSVSTLTIQRTQQEDSAVYLCASWRGLSYTQYFGPGTRLTVL.

This chain links TRBV5-1 with TRBJ1-6; D is unresolved. The CDR3 is 15 amino acids. Trimming shortened V by 4 bases and J by 5 bases, and 13 bases separated the two germline ends. Germline CDR1 is SGHRS and CDR2 is YFSETQ. The CDR3 loop is CASSGTGSNNSPLHF. The CDR3 DNA follows: TGCGCCAGCAGCGGAACTGGCAGTAATAATTCACCCCTCCACTTT.

This clonotype was picked up many times. The chain is built from TRBV25-1 and TRBJ2-3; the match to TRBD1 covers 7 bases. CDR1 is MGHDK, CDR2 SYGVNS, per germline. Trimming cost V 3 bases and J 0 bases; bases outside gene matches: 3. The CDR3 length is 15 residues. The CDR3 DNA is TGTGCCAGCAGTGATCGGGACAGAAGCACAGATACGCAGTATTTT. Its translation: CASSDRDRSTDTQYF.

The chain combines TRBV10-3 with TRBJ1-2; D remains ambiguous. The CDR3 is 13 residues long. Between the trimmed V and J ends, which lost 7 bases and 4 bases, there was a span of 13 bases. Germline CDR1 ENHRY, CDR2 SYGVKD. The chain's CDR3 is CAITSGGGYGYTF. The DNA of the CDR3 is TGTGCCATCACCTCAGGTGGTGGCTATGGCTACACCTTC.

This clonotype was counted between two and nine times. This chain joins TRBV5-4 and TRBJ1-1, with a weak D call TRBD1 (6 bases). Trimming left V 5 bases short and J 12 bases short, with 20 bases between. CDR3 length: 13 amino acids. From germline, CDR1 is SGHNT and CDR2 YYREEE (reference sequence). The CDR3 spells CASRIEVQGSPFF. In nucleotides, the CDR3 is TGTGCCAGCAGAATTGAGGTACAGGGATCACCTTTCTTT.

This clonotype was picked up a small number of times. CDR3 sequence reads: CASSQEGDRESGYTF. CDR3 nucleotides: TGCGCCAGCAGCCAAGAGGGGGACAGGGAGTCTGGCTACACCTTC. The rearrangement joins TRBV4-3 to TRBJ1-2; 9 nucleotides line up with TRBD1. The V gene's germline CDR1 is LGHNA and CDR2 YSLEER. The CDR3 is 15 residues long. Trimming at V came to 0 bases and at J to 7 bases, leaving 6 bases not matched to a gene.

The chain has TRBV20-1 and TRBJ2-3; D might be TRBD1 (6 bases). The CDR3 is 15 residues long. CDR1 DFQATT and CDR2 SNEGSKA come from the germline V gene (reference sequence). V lost 1 base and J 5 bases, leaving 16 bases between the germline ends. CDR3 sequence: CSARAPQGYGDTQYF. DNA for the CDR3: TGCAGTGCTAGAGCTCCACAGGGATACGGAGATACGCAGTATTTT.

This clonotype was recorded at least ten times. V usage is TRBV20-1 and J usage is TRBJ2-5, with a possible D match to TRBD2 (5 bases). The germline V gene has CDR1 DFQATT and CDR2 SNEGSKA (reference sequence). The CDR3 is 13 amino acids. V was cut by 6 bases and J by 7 bases, with 18 bases left in between. The CDR3 loop is CSATNRDSGTQYF. In nucleotides, the CDR3 is TGCAGTGCAACGAACCGGGATTCGGGGACCCAGTACTTC.

This sequence joins TRBV20-1 and TRBJ2-3, with D possibly matching TRBD2 (5 bases). Germline CDR1 and CDR2: DFQATT and SNEGSKA (reference sequence). With 6 bases removed from V and 5 bases from J, the gap between germline ends came to 15 bases. The CDR3 covers 13 residues. The CDR3 DNA sequence: TGCAGTGCGCCCACGGGGTATGAAGATACGCAGTATTTT. It is translated as CSAPTGYEDTQYF.

This chain uses TRBV12-3 or TRBV12-4 with TRBJ2-2; D gene ambiguous. The CDR3 consists of 14 residues. V was clipped by 2 bases and J by 4 bases, with 8 bases between them. CDR3 DNA sequence: TGTGCCAGCAGTTTATTCGTAGGCACCGGGGAGCTGTTTTTT. It codes for CASSLFVGTGELFF.

The chain links TRBV7-6 to TRBJ2-1; TRBD2 agrees at 7 bases. CDR3 length: 14 residues. Germline V gene sequence: CDR1 SGHVS, CDR2 FNYEAQ. V was pared by 3 bases and J by 9 bases, with 8 bases of the junction left unmatched. The CDR3 DNA reads as TGTGCCAGCAGCTTCGCAAGCGGGGACGGTGAGCAGTTCTTC. Its translation: CASSFASGDGEQFF.

This clonotype was detected ten times or more. The chain joins TRBV11-2 to TRBJ2-7; D is tentatively TRBD1 or TRBD2 (5 bases each). Trimming took off 4 bases at V and 2 bases at J, with 9 bases between the two ends. The CDR3 has 13 amino acids. From germline, CDR1 is SGHAT and CDR2 FQNNGV. For the CDR3, the DNA is TGTGCCAGCAGCTCCCGGGGCGCCTACGAGCAGTACGTC. This gives the protein CASSSRGAYEQYV.

The chain has TRBV5-5 and TRBJ1-2; no reliable D call. The germline CDR1 and CDR2 sequences are SGHKS and YYEKEE (reference sequence). V dropped 4 bases and J dropped 2 bases, with 6 bases sitting between them. CDR3 size: 12 residues. The DNA for the CDR3 is TGTGCCAGCAGCGCCCTCAACTATGGCTACACCTTC. It translates to CASSALNYGYTF.

About this clonotype: A much larger clone lies one base from this, so it may be a read error. This sequence joins TRBV4-1 and TRBJ2-5, with D tentatively TRBD2 (6 bases). The CDR3 has 15 residues. In germline, CDR1 is MGHRA, CDR2 YSYEKL. CDR3 DNA sequence: TGCGCCAGCACAAGGGGAGGCCTCCCTCAAGAGTCCCAGTACTTC. Protein sequence: CASTRGGLPQESQYF.

This clonotype has more than one count but fewer than ten. The germline gene is not matched at one end of the junction; a read error may be the cause. The chain joins TRBV6-5 to TRBJ2-1; the D is unclear. The germline CDR1 and CDR2 sequences are MNHEY and SVGAGI. The CDR3 covers 12 residues. CDR3 sequence reads: CASSYSHNEQFF. CDR3 nucleotides: TGTGCCAGCAGTTACTCCCACAATGAGCAGTTCTTC.

This clonotype is a singleton in its sample. The chain uses TRBV5-1 and TRBJ1-2; D ambiguous. The CDR3 extends over 11 amino acids. With 7 bases removed from V and 8 bases from J, the gap between germline ends came to 12 bases. Germline CDR1 SGHRS, CDR2 YFSETQ. CDR3 nucleotides: TGCGCCAGCCAAGGTGGATGGGGCTACACCTTC. The encoded protein is CASQGGWGYTF.